One and the same sample provided the 21 T cell receptor beta chains below, sequenced in a study of T cells in Graves' hyperthyroidism and ophthalmopathy. Using RNA transcripts as the source, TCR beta CDR3 regions were amplified. Initially, a first-round RT-PCR of the TCR CDR3 employed the HTBI primer set. TCRdb used MiXCR to reprocess the multiplex PCR reads, holding one entry per CDR3 protein. Here the sample spans about 520,000 distinct CDR3 sequences, approximately 25% being singletons. The specimen was blood. These receptors were taken from a woman aged 25 to 39 with Graves' ophthalmopathy.

CDR3 sequence: CASSHSTGLSYEQYF. The CDR3 nucleotides are TGTGCCAGCAGCCACTCGACAGGCCTTTCCTACGAGCAGTACTTC. The rearrangement links TRBV14 to TRBJ2-7; possibly TRBD1 for D (6 bases). Per germline, CDR1 SGHDN and CDR2 FVKESK. CDR3 size: 15 residues. Trimming stripped 3 bases from V and 1 base from J, with 13 bases between.

This clonotype was seen ten or more times. An end of the junction does not agree with germline; a read error may underlie this. This chain connects TRBV20-1 to TRBJ2-4; TRBD1 aligns across 8 bases. There are 13 residues in the CDR3. Germline values: CDR1 DFQATT, CDR2 SNEGSKA (reference sequence). In DNA, the CDR3 is TGCAGTGCTAGACAGGGGGCCAAAAACATTAAGTACTTC. It specifies CSARQGAKNIKYF.

This clonotype was detected ten times or more. This rearrangement joins TRBV7-2 to TRBJ2-5; 8 bases are a match to TRBD1. The trim removed 5 bases at V and 4 bases at J, leaving 6 bases unmatched. The CDR3 is 14 residues long. In germline, CDR1 is SGHTA, CDR2 FQGNSA. The DNA for the CDR3 is TGTGCCAGCAGCGTCGGACAGGGAGGAGAGACCCAGTACTTC. This translates into CASSVGQGGETQYF.

The CDR3 DNA reads TGTTCCAGCAGTTCGCTGTTCCGAACCATGTATAGCAATCAGCCCCAGCATTTT. Encoded protein: CSSSSLFRTMYSNQPQHF. V is TRBV26 and J is TRBJ1-5; no DNA check was done on the table's D call, TRBD1. TRBV26 is a listed pseudogene. This CDR3 comprises 18 residues.

This clonotype was seen ten or more times. The rearrangement joins TRBV20-1 to TRBJ2-7, with D unclear. Trimming cost V 3 bases and J 7 bases, with 19 bases left between them. Germline V gives CDR1 DFQATT, CDR2 SNEGSKA (reference sequence). The CDR3 contains 14 residues. The CDR3 reads CSASRSTYYGEQYF. CDR3 bases: TGCAGTGCTAGTCGCTCGACTTACTACGGGGAGCAGTACTTC.

The V call is TRBV20-1, the J call TRBJ1-6, with D hard to call. V was clipped by 5 bases and J by 11 bases, with 19 bases between them. This CDR3 has 14 residues. Germline V CDR1 and CDR2: DFQATT, SNEGSKA (reference sequence). Here the CDR3 DNA reads TGCAGTGCTCTCTTATCGGGCTCTCAGCCACCCCTCCACTTT. Protein product: CSALLSGSQPPLHF.

This clonotype came up a few times. With a much larger clone just one base away, this may be a read error. The V gene is TRBV5-1, the J gene TRBJ1-1; unclear D gene. This CDR3 has 12 amino acids. Germline V CDR1 and CDR2: SGHRS, YFSETQ. Trimming left V 0 bases short and J 4 bases short, with 4 bases between. CDR3 nucleotide sequence: TGCGCCAGCAGCTTGGTGGCCACTGAAGCTTTCTTT. This codes for CASSLVATEAFF.

The chain couples TRBV6-8 to TRBJ2-7, with D possibly being TRBD2 (6 bases). Trimming took off 5 bases at V and 2 bases at J, with 16 bases between the two ends. Germline CDR1 and CDR2: MNHGY and SAAAGT. This CDR3 region has 15 residues. CDR3 nucleotide sequence: TGTGCCAGCAGTGCCGTTCAGGGACTGGCCTACGAGCAGTACTTC. As protein: CASSAVQGLAYEQYF.

This clonotype was counted many times. This chain joins TRBV7-3 and TRBJ1-1; 8 bases fit TRBD1. The CDR3 runs 15 residues. Germline V gene data show CDR1 as SGHTA and CDR2 as FQGTGA. The V and J ends lost 4 bases and 6 bases, in that order; junction bases with no gene match: 10. DNA of the CDR3: TGTGCCAGCAGCTCCTCCCCCACAGGGGGGTCTGAAGCTTTCTTT. Translation: CASSSSPTGGSEAFF.

At least ten counts were recorded for this clonotype. The V gene is TRBV12-3 or TRBV12-4, the J gene TRBJ1-1; D not certain. The V gene lost 4 bases and the J gene lost 5 bases, with 5 bases spanning the gap. This CDR3 is 11 amino acids long. CDR3 coding DNA: TGTGCCAGCAGTTCCATGACTGAAGCTTTCTTT. This translates into CASSSMTEAFF.

As to this clonotype: Germline and junction disagree at one end, which may indicate a read error. This rearrangement joins TRBV6-1 to TRBJ2-5; 8 bases align to TRBD2. Germline loops: CDR1 MNHNS, CDR2 SASEGT. The CDR3 totals 19 residues. This CDR3 reads CAGSGIGLAGGHRGETQYF. CDR3 DNA: TGTGCCGGCAGTGGGATTGGGTTGGCGGGGGGACACCGGGGGGAGACCCAGTACTTC.

This clonotype was seen many times. The chain recombines TRBV28 with TRBJ1-1; a possible D gene is TRBD1 (5 bases). The length of the CDR3 is 14 residues. V lost 3 bases, J lost 1 base, and 9 bases lay in between. CDR1 is MDHEN and CDR2 is SYDVKM in the germline V gene. CDR3 DNA: TGTGCCAGCAGTTTGAACAGGTCGAACACTGAAGCTTTCTTT. It yields the protein CASSLNRSNTEAFF.

There are a few counts of this clonotype. This sequence joins TRBV12-3 or TRBV12-4 and TRBJ1-4; tentative D call: TRBD1 (6 bases). V lost 6 bases and J lost 0, with 14 bases in between. The CDR3 is made up of 16 amino acids. CDR3 nucleotide sequence: TGTGCCAGCAGCACCGGACAGCCAGCAACTAATGAAAAACTGTTTTTT. It translates to CASSTGQPATNEKLFF.

This clonotype was detected many times. The J gene is TRBJ1-2, the V gene TRBV6-1; perhaps TRBD1 as D (6 bases). Trimming shortened V by 4 bases and J by 2 bases, and 26 bases separated the two germline ends. This CDR3 spans 19 amino acids. Germline-derived CDR1 and CDR2 are MNHNS and SASEGT. This CDR3 is CASSAEPAYGRGRNYGYTF. CDR3 in DNA: TGTGCCAGCAGTGCCGAACCGGCTTATGGTCGGGGGCGGAACTATGGCTACACCTTC.

The chain carries TRBV3-1 and TRBJ2-5; D call uncertain. The CDR3 spans 10 residues. Germline CDR1 and CDR2: LGHDT and YNNKEL (reference sequence). Trimming shortened V by 3 bases and J by 7 bases, and 3 bases separated the two germline ends. CDR3 in amino acids: CASSHGTQYF. DNA of the CDR3: TGTGCCAGCAGCCACGGGACCCAGTACTTC.

This clonotype was observed at least ten times. The J gene is TRBJ1-5, the V gene TRBV12-3 or TRBV12-4; D gene ambiguous. The CDR3 totals 12 residues. Trimming took off 6 bases at V and 6 bases at J, with 9 bases between the two ends. This chain's CDR3 is CASREGVQPQHF. Written as DNA, the CDR3 is TGTGCCAGCAGGGAGGGTGTTCAGCCCCAGCATTTT.

In this sample, this clonotype turned up many times. J is TRBJ2-5 and V is TRBV12-3 or TRBV12-4; 12 bases fit TRBD2. V dropped 4 bases and J dropped 5; count of bases not matched to a gene: 5. CDR3 length: 15 amino acids. CDR3 nucleotide sequence: TGTGCCAGCAGTTCACGACTAGCGGGGGAGGAGACCCAGTACTTC. This codes for CASSSRLAGEETQYF.

The chain recombines TRBV28 with TRBJ2-2, with D maybe TRBD1 (5 bases). This CDR3 is built from 20 residues. Trimming removed 4 bases from V and 7 bases from J, with 31 bases in between. Germline V CDR1 and CDR2: MDHEN, SYDVKM. The chain's CDR3 is CASSSAIARQPSVGNGELFF. CDR3 DNA: TGTGCCAGCAGTTCCGCCATCGCACGACAGCCATCCGTGGGGAACGGGGAGCTGTTTTTT. Based on the CDR3 plus reference TRBV28 and TRBJ2-2, the full variable domain is DVKVTQSSRYLVKRTGEKVFLECVQDMDHENMFWYRQDPGLGLRLIYFSYDVKMKEKGDIPEGYSVSREKKERFSLILESASTNQTSMYLCASSSAIARQPSVGNGELFFGEGSRLTVL.

The sample holds many counts of this clonotype. This chain uses TRBV4-1 with TRBJ1-1; D gene uncertain. This CDR3 is 14 amino acids long. Deletions cut 1 base from V and 0 bases from J, with 6 bases between. Germline assignment: CDR1 MGHRA and CDR2 YSYEKL. The DNA of the CDR3 is TGCGCCAGCAGCCAAGCCGGCATGAACACTGAAGCTTTCTTT. It translates to CASSQAGMNTEAFF.

This clonotype appeared many times. V and J are TRBV6-5 and TRBJ2-7, with D uncertain. Germline CDR1 MNHEY, CDR2 SVGAGI. V gave up 2 bases and J gave up 6 bases, with 11 bases separating them. The CDR3 sequence is 13 residues long. As DNA, the CDR3 is TGTGCCAGCAGTTACGTGTACCCACCCGAGCAGTACTTC. Translation: CASSYVYPPEQYF.

This sequence joins TRBV6-2 or TRBV6-3 and TRBJ2-3; D is possibly TRBD1 (6 bases). Germline V gene lookup returns CDR1 MNHEY and CDR2 SVGEGT. The CDR3 sequence is 14 residues long. V shed 2 bases and J shed 1 base, with 7 bases lying between them. The CDR3 sequence is CASSYEGGTDTQYF. The CDR3 bases are TGTGCCAGCAGTTACGAGGGGGGCACAGATACGCAGTATTTT.